The 20 T cell receptor beta chains given below trace back to one sample, sequenced in a study of blood T cell repertoires in COVID-19. TCRdb's copy holds only in-frame clones and misses some; the assay was immunoSEQ multiplex PCR. Of 150,000 to 200,000 clones in the sample, approximately 85% are singletons; the top ten hold approximately 9.8%. Sequences were obtained from peripheral blood. The receptors were sampled from a woman of 80 years or more with acute or convalescent COVID-19.

The chain uses TRBV11-3 and TRBJ2-1, with 8 bases fitting TRBD2. The trim removed 2 bases at V and 3 bases at J, leaving 0 bases unmatched. The CDR3 is 14 amino acids. Germline V lookup: CDR1 SGHNT, CDR2 YENEEA. CDR3 protein: CASSLTSGYNEQFF. CDR3 coding DNA: TGTGCCAGCAGCTTAACTAGCGGCTACAATGAGCAGTTCTTC. The full variable domain, rest sourced from reference TRBV11-3 and TRBJ2-1, is EAGVVQSPRYKIIEKKQPVAFWCNPISGHNTLYWYLQNLGQGPELLIRYENEEAVDDSQLPKDRFSAERLKGVDSTLKIQPAELGDSAVYLCASSLTSGYNEQFFGPGTRLTVL.

This chain uses TRBV28 with TRBJ2-7; D is undetermined. The germline gives CDR1 MDHEN, CDR2 SYDVKM. The V and J ends lost 2 bases and 3 bases respectively, with 5 bases between them. This CDR3 contains 12 residues. The CDR3 protein is CASSLIIYEQYF. DNA of the CDR3: TGTGCCAGCAGTTTAATCATCTACGAGCAGTACTTC.

The chain has TRBV7-7 and TRBJ2-5, with D maybe TRBD2 (5 bases). This CDR3 region has 15 residues. The V end was cut by 1 base, the J end by 2 bases, with 11 bases between. Germline-derived CDR1 and CDR2 are SSHAT and FNYEAQ (reference sequence). The CDR3 reads CASSLGVQRQETQYF. CDR3 coding DNA: TGTGCCAGCAGCTTAGGTGTCCAGCGGCAAGAGACCCAGTACTTC. The full variable domain, its missing parts supplied by reference TRBV7-7 and TRBJ2-5, is GAGVSQSPRYKVTKRGQDVTLRCDPISSHATLYWYQQALGQGPEFLTYFNYEAQPDKSGLPSDRFSAERPEGSISTLTIQRTEQRDSAMYRCASSLGVQRQETQYFGPGTRLLVL.

The rearrangement links TRBV18 to TRBJ1-2; 10 positions match TRBD1. J lost 8 bases, V lost 4 bases, and 10 bases had no gene match. This CDR3 contains 15 residues. The germline V gene encodes CDR1 KGHSH and CDR2 LQKENI. The CDR3 here is CASSLQTGGREGYTF. DNA of the CDR3: TGTGCCAGCTCACTACAGACAGGGGGCCGGGAAGGCTACACCTTC.

This chain connects TRBV11-2 to TRBJ2-7; a weak D match, TRBD1 (5 bases). Germline values: CDR1 SGHAT, CDR2 FQNNGV. The CDR3 loop spans 12 amino acids. Trimming shortened V by 5 bases and J by 8 bases, and 13 bases separated the two germline ends. CDR3 sequence: CASSPQGRKQYF. CDR3 coding DNA: TGTGCCAGCAGCCCGCAGGGTCGGAAGCAGTACTTC.

V usage is TRBV5-5 and J usage is TRBJ1-2, with D tentatively TRBD1 (5 bases). Germline CDR1 and CDR2: SGHKS and YYEKEE (reference sequence). The CDR3 loop spans 15 amino acids. V lost 0 bases, J lost 4 bases, and 13 bases lay in between. The CDR3 sequence: CASSLEPGTTYGYTF. DNA of the CDR3: TGTGCCAGCAGCTTGGAGCCAGGGACTACCTATGGCTACACCTTC.

The chain uses TRBV6-1 and TRBJ1-3; maybe TRBD1 (5 bases). Per the germline V gene, CDR1 is MNHNS and CDR2 is SASEGT. The CDR3 has 15 residues. Trimming took 3 bases from V and 2 from J, leaving 11 bases between them. The CDR3 region is CASSEIAGPGNTIYF. The CDR3 DNA reads as TGTGCCAGCAGTGAGATCGCGGGGCCTGGAAACACCATATATTTT.

This chain connects TRBV6-4 to TRBJ2-5; the D gene is possibly TRBD2 (6 bases). The CDR3 runs to 13 residues. With 5 bases removed from V and 5 bases from J, the gap between germline ends came to 12 bases. Germline V gene sequence: CDR1 MRHNA, CDR2 SNTAGT. The CDR3 bases are TGTGCCAGCAGTAGGGGAGGCGGGGAGACCCAGTACTTC. Protein product: CASSRGGGETQYF.

The chain has TRBV11-2 and TRBJ1-1; D not resolved. The CDR3 spans 14 residues. Germline values: CDR1 SGHAT, CDR2 FQNNGV. V was pared by 3 bases and J by 4 bases, with 12 bases between. In nucleotides, the CDR3 is TGTGCCAGCAGCTTTAAGAGTGCGGGCACTGAAGCTTTCTTT. Translation gives CASSFKSAGTEAFF.

This sequence joins TRBV5-1 and TRBJ2-3; 9 bases fit TRBD2. CDR3 length equals 16 residues. Germline V CDR1 and CDR2: SGHRS, YFSETQ. The trim removed 0 bases at V and 1 base at J, leaving 3 bases unmatched. The DNA of the CDR3 is TGCGCCAGCAGCTTGGAGTCTAGCGGGGGCACAGATACGCAGTATTTT. This translates into CASSLESSGGTDTQYF.

The chain links TRBV28 to TRBJ1-4; a possible D gene is TRBD1 (6 bases). The germline CDR1 and CDR2 sequences are MDHEN and SYDVKM. V dropped 6 bases and J dropped 4 bases, with 15 bases sitting between them. The CDR3 spans 15 residues. This CDR3 is CASSGGQSINEKLFF. CDR3 nucleotides: TGTGCCAGCAGCGGCGGACAGAGTATTAATGAAAAACTGTTTTTT.

This chain uses TRBV18 with TRBJ2-7; weak D call: TRBD2 (6 bases). The V end lost 2 bases, the J end lost 3 bases, and 14 bases lay between the germline ends. The CDR3 totals 15 residues. Germline V gene lookup returns CDR1 KGHSH and CDR2 LQKENI. For the CDR3, the DNA is TGTGCCAGCTCACCAGTGGGGAGGTCAATCTACGAGCAGTACTTC. Translated, it gives CASSPVGRSIYEQYF.

V and J are TRBV18 and TRBJ2-7; D might be TRBD1 (5 bases). The CDR3 covers 13 residues. Per the germline V gene, CDR1 is KGHSH and CDR2 is LQKENI. Trimming stripped 5 bases from V and 1 base from J, with 9 bases between. The CDR3 DNA reads TGTGCCAGCTCAACGGACATTTCCTACGAGCAGTACTTC. It is translated as CASSTDISYEQYF. Full variable domain (missing parts from reference TRBV18 and TRBJ2-7): NAGVMQNPRHLVRRRGQEARLRCSPMKGHSHVYWYRQLPEEGLKFMVYLQKENIIDESGMPKERFSAEFPKEGPSILRIQQVVRGDSAAYFCASSTDISYEQYFGPGTRLTVT.

This clone was detected a few times. This chain's CDR3 is CASSLRPGTGKLFF. The CDR3 DNA reads as TGTGCCAGCAGTTTACGACCCGGGACTGGAAAACTGTTTTTT. V usage is TRBV6-5 and J usage is TRBJ1-4, with D possibly being TRBD1 (5 bases). Germline assignment: CDR1 MNHEY and CDR2 SVGAGI. Trimming shortened V by 4 bases and J by 10 bases, and 16 bases separated the two germline ends. The CDR3 sequence is 14 residues long.

This clone was observed a few times. This chain connects TRBV2 to TRBJ2-3, with TRBD2 identical over 8 bases. The CDR3 extends over 15 amino acids. Germline V lookup: CDR1 SNHLY, CDR2 FYNNEI. V was pared by 4 bases and J by 2 bases, with 5 bases of the junction left unmatched. The CDR3 is CASSVRRGVTDTQYF. The CDR3 nucleotides read TGTGCCAGCAGTGTGAGGCGGGGGGTCACAGATACGCAGTATTTT.

The gene calls are TRBV9 and TRBJ2-2; TRBD1 is a possible D gene (6 bases). CDR3 length: 16 amino acids. Germline CDR1 reads SGDLS; CDR2 reads YYNGEE. V gave up 4 bases and J gave up 4 bases, with 17 bases separating them. DNA for the CDR3: TGTGCCAGCAGCCCCCCCTCCTCAGGGGTCACCGGGGAGCTGTTTTTT. Translated, it gives CASSPPSSGVTGELFF.

The chain joins TRBV28 to TRBJ1-4; TRBD1 is a possible D gene (5 bases). CDR3 length: 15 residues. Germline-derived CDR1 and CDR2 are MDHEN and SYDVKM. The V gene lost 2 bases and the J gene lost 4 bases, with 11 bases spanning the gap. The CDR3 spells CASSLPSGYNEKLFF. The DNA of the CDR3 is TGTGCCAGCAGTTTACCGTCAGGGTATAATGAAAAACTGTTTTTT.

The rearrangement joins TRBV27 to TRBJ1-6; 8 nucleotides match TRBD1. The CDR3 consists of 14 residues. The J segment lost 10 bases and the V segment lost 3 bases, leaving 5 bases of the junction unmatched. Germline-derived CDR1 and CDR2 are MNHEY and SMNVEV (reference sequence). CDR3 DNA: TGTGCCAGCAGTTTTGGACAGGGCCGGTCACCCCTCCACTTT. This codes for CASSFGQGRSPLHF.

Worth noting for this clone: The junction departs from the called germline gene at one end, perhaps through a read error. CDR3 protein: CASSLEFRLAGGPIF. CDR3 nucleotide sequence: TGCGCCAGCAGCTTGGAATTTCGGTTAGCGGGAGGGCCGATCTTC. The chain employs TRBV5-1 and TRBJ2-1; the match to TRBD2 covers 11 bases. The CDR3 runs 15 residues. Germline CDR1 and CDR2: SGHRS and YFSETQ.

This rearrangement joins TRBV3-1 (or the pseudogene TRBV3-2) to TRBJ1-1, with 8 bases matching TRBD1. Trimming removed 1 base from V and 11 bases from J; junction bases left unmatched: 12. This CDR3 spans 15 amino acids. Germline CDR1 is LGHDT and CDR2 is YNNKEL (reference sequence). The CDR3 reads CASSQALDRVAVAFF. The CDR3 DNA follows: TGTGCCAGCAGCCAAGCCTTGGACAGGGTAGCGGTCGCTTTCTTT.